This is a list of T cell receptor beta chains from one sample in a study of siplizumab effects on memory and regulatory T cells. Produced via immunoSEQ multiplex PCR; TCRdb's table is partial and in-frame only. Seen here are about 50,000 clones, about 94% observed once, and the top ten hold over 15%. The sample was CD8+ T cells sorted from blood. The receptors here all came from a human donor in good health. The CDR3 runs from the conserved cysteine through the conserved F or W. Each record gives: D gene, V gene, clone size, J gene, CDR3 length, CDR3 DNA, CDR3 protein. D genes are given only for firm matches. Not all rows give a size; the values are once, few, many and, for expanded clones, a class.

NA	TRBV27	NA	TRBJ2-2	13	TGTGCCAGCAGGCTCCTGAACACCGGGGAGCTGTTTTTT	CASRLLNTGELFF
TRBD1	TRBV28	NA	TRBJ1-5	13	TGTGCCAGCAGCTCAACAGGGGTTCAGCCCCAGCATTTT	CASSSTGVQPQHF
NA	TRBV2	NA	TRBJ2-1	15	TGTGCCAGCAGAGAGGGGGGAGTTCGCTACAATGAGCAGTTCTTC	CASREGGVRYNEQFF
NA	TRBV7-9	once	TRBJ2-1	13	TGTGCCAGCAGCCAACAGGGAAACAATGAGCAGTTCTTC	CASSQQGNNEQFF
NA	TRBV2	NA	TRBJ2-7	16	TGTGCCAGCAGTGAACCGGGGACTCTTTCCTTTTACGAGCAGTACTTC	CASSEPGTLSFYEQYF
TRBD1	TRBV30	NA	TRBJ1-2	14	TGTGCCTGGAGTCGGGGACAGGAGATGGATGGCTACACCTTC	CAWSRGQEMDGYTF
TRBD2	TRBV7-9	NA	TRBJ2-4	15	TGTGCCAGCAGCTTGGAAGGCTCGGGGAGGGACATTCAGTACTTC	CASSLEGSGRDIQYF
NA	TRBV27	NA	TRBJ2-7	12	TGTGCCAGCAGATCAGGGGTCTACGAGCAGTACTTC	CASRSGVYEQYF
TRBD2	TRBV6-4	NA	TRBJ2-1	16	TGTGCCAGCAGTGACAAAGCGGGAAGCTCCTACAATGAGCAGTTCTTC	CASSDKAGSSYNEQFF
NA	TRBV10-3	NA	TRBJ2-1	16	TGTGCCATCAGTGAGTCTAGGGCAGGTATGAGGAATGAGCAGTTCTTC	CAISESRAGMRNEQFF
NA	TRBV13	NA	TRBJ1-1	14	TGTGCCAGCAGCTCCGACCCCGGGGGGACTGAAGCTTTCTTT	CASSSDPGGTEAFF
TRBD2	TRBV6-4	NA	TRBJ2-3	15	TGTGCCAGCAGTGACGGGACTAGCGGGGCAGATACGCAGTATTTT	CASSDGTSGADTQYF
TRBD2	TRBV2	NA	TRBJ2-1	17	TGTGCCAGCAGCCGACTAGCGGGAGTATCATCCTACAATGAGCAGTTCTTC	CASSRLAGVSSYNEQFF
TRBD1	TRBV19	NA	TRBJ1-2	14	TGTGCCAGTAGTGTTCCACAGGGGGCAAGTGGCTACACCTTC	CASSVPQGASGYTF
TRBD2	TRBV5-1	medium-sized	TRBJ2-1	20	TGCGCCAGCAGCCCGGACGCCGAGGTATGGACTAGCGGAGCCTACAATGAGCAGTTCTTC	CASSPDAEVWTSGAYNEQFF
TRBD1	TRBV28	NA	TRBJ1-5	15	TGTGCCAGCAGAGGGGACAGCTATAGCAATCAGCCCCAGCATTTT	CASRGDSYSNQPQHF
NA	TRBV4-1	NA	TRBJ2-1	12	TGCGCCAGCAGCCCTCTAAGCGGGGAGCAGTTCTTC	CASSPLSGEQFF
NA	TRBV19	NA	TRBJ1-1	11	TGTGCCGTGAGGGTTTACACTGAAGCTTTCTTT	CAVRVYTEAFF
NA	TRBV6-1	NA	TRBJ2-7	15	TGTGCCAGCAGTCGACGGAACCCCCTAAGCTACGAGCAGTACTTC	CASSRRNPLSYEQYF
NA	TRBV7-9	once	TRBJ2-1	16	TGTGCCAGCAGCTCGGGGGGCGTTCTGGGTTACAATGAGCAGTTCTTC	CASSSGGVLGYNEQFF
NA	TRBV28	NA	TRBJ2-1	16	TGTGCCAGCAGTTTACGTCCAGGCCGGGGAGGCAATGAGCAGTTCTTC	CASSLRPGRGGNEQFF
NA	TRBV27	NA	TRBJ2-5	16	TGTGCCAGCAGTTCGAACTTGCAGGGTAGGCAAGAGACCCAGTACTTC	CASSSNLQGRQETQYF
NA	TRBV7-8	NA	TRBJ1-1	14	TGTGCCAGCAGCTTAGACGGGGTAGGGACCGAAGCTTTCTTT	CASSLDGVGTEAFF
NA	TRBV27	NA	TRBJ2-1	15	TGTGCCAGCAGTTTAATCGCAGTTTCCTACAATGAGCAGTTCTTC	CASSLIAVSYNEQFF
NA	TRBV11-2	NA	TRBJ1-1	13	TGTGCCAGCAGCTTAGAGGTGAACACTGAAGCTTTCTTT	CASSLEVNTEAFF
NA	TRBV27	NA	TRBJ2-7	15	TGTGCCAGCAGACCGGGCCTCTCATCTACCTACGAGCAGTACTTC	CASRPGLSSTYEQYF
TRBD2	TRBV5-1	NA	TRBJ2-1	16	TGCGCCAGCAGCTTGAAGTCGGCTAGCGGGTACAATGAGCAGTTCTTC	CASSLKSASGYNEQFF
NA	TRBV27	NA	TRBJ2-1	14	TGTGCCAGCTCCTTTGGAGGTGGGCACAATGAGCAGTTCTTC	CASSFGGGHNEQFF
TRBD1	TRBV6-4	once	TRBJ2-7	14	TGTGCCAGTACCTCGGGACAGGGAATGGGCGAGCAGTACTTC	CASTSGQGMGEQYF
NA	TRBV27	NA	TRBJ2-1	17	TGTGCCAGCAGTTTATTATCCGACTCCGTTTCCTACAATGAGCAGTTCTTC	CASSLLSDSVSYNEQFF
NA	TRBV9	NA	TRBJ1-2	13	TGTGCCAGCAGCGTTGGGCCGGAGGATGGCTACACCTTC	CASSVGPEDGYTF
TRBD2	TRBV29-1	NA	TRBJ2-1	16	TGCAGCGTTGAAGATGTAAGGGACTACTTGAGCAATGAGCAGTTCTTC	CSVEDVRDYLSNEQFF
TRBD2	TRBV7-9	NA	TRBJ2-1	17	TGTGCCAGCAGCCGGTCCGTGAGACTAGCTGTTAATAATGAGCAGTTCTTC	CASSRSVRLAVNNEQFF
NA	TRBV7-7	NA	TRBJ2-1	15	TGTGCCAGCAACCCTAGATGGGGTTACTACAATGAGCAGTTCTTC	CASNPRWGYYNEQFF
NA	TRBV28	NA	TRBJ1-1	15	TGTGCCAGCAGACCCCCCCCGGACATCGTAACTGAAGCTTTCTTT	CASRPPPDIVTEAFF
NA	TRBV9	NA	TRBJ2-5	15	TGTGCCAGCAGCGTAGGAGGGGGAATGAGAGAGACCCAGTACTTC	CASSVGGGMRETQYF
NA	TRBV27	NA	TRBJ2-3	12	TGTGCCAGCAGACAGCAAGGAGATACGCAGTATTTT	CASRQQGDTQYF
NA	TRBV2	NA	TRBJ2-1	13	TGTGCCAGCATCCGGTTGGTCGCGGAGACCCAGTTCTTC	CASIRLVAETQFF
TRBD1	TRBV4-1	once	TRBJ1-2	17	TGCGCCAGCAGCCAAGTCACCCTCAGGGGGCCTATTCATGGCTACACCTTC	CASSQVTLRGPIHGYTF
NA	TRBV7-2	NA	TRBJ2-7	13	TGTGCCAGCAGCCCCGGACAGACCTACGAGCAGTACTTC	CASSPGQTYEQYF
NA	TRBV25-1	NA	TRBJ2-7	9	TGTGCCAGCACCTTACCGTTGTACTTC	CASTLPLYF
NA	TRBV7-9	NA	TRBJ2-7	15	TGTGCCAGCAGCCCCTGGGGGGCGGGGGCCTACGAGCAGTACTTC	CASSPWGAGAYEQYF
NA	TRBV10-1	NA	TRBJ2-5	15	TGCGCCAGCAGTGACCGGGACGGAGACGAAGAGACCCAGTACTTC	CASSDRDGDEETQYF
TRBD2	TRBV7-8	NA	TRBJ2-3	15	TGTGCCAGCAGCGGCGGGGCGGGAGTTAAAGATACGCAGTATTTT	CASSGGAGVKDTQYF
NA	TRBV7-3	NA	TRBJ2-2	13	TGTGCCAGCAGCCACGCGCTGGGCGGGGAGCTGTTTTTT	CASSHALGGELFF
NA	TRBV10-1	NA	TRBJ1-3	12	TGCGCCAGCAGCGACGGTGGAAACACCATATATTTT	CASSDGGNTIYF
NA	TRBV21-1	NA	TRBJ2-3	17	TGTGCCAGCAGCTCTACGAAGGTGCGCGGGGTCACAGATACGCAGTATTTT	CASSSTKVRGVTDTQYF
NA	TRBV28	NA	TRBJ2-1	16	TGTGCCAGCAGCGAAGGAGGGGACGACTCCTACAATGAGCAGTTCTTC	CASSEGGDDSYNEQFF